Sequencing of this T cell receptor (beta chain) was carried out in a study of T cells in localized non-small cell lung cancer. Study-level results: Since sequencing was restricted to only one region of the tumor, intratumor heterogeneity remains a possibility. Detection in adjacent lung was observed for a median 57 of the top 100 tumor clones.

Sequencing was performed with immunoSEQ multiplex PCR; in TCRdb, only in-frame clones are kept and a portion is missing. The sample lists about 1,500 clones; about 25% were seen once. Comment on this clone: The antigen remains undetermined.

V shed 1 base and J 5 bases; nucleotides not matched to a gene: 2. The CDR3 contains 14 residues. The germline V gene has CDR1 SQVTM and CDR2 ANQGSEA. The TCR was taken from a man aged 40 to 69 with stage III lung adenocarcinoma. This sample comprised normal lung tissue next to the tumor, obtained before any cancer treatment. The V gene is TRBV29-1, the J gene TRBJ1-2, with 12 bases that match TRBD1. The CDR3 DNA sequence: TGCAGCGTTGAAGTGGGACAGGGGGCTTATGGCTACACCTTC. It yields the protein CSVEVGQGAYGYTF. Full variable domain (outside the CDR3, taken from reference TRBV29-1 and TRBJ1-2): SAVISQKPSRDICQRGTSLTIQCQVDSQVTMMFWYRQQPGQSLTLIATANQGSEATYESGFVIDKFPISRPNLTFSTLTVSNMSPEDSSIYLCSVEVGQGAYGYTFGSGTRLTVV.